The clone carrying this TCR beta chain has a handful of counts. Its antigen is unknown. The data were taken from a study of cytomegalovirus exposure and HLA in healthy donors. Germline V gene sequence: CDR1 MNHNS, CDR2 SASEGT. This CDR3 has 13 amino acids. The V end was cut by 6 bases, the J end by 2 bases, with 10 bases between. Study-level points and caveats: In an earlier analysis, about 87% or about 30%: the productive usage of most TCR beta V segments.

PCR was performed using 60 Vbeta and 13 Jbeta primers. Repertoires were generated with immunoSEQ multiplex PCR, while TCRdb's copy carries only in-frame clones and drops some. The table includes 85,000 to 90,000 clones, about 76% detected once. The chain recombines TRBV6-1 with TRBJ1-2; TRBD1 is a possible D gene (6 bases). Input material: PBMCs. The clonotype was recovered from a man under 40 in good health and CMV-seropositive. DNA for the CDR3: TGTGCCAGCAGAATACAGGGCAACTATGGCTACACCTTC. It translates to CASRIQGNYGYTF.